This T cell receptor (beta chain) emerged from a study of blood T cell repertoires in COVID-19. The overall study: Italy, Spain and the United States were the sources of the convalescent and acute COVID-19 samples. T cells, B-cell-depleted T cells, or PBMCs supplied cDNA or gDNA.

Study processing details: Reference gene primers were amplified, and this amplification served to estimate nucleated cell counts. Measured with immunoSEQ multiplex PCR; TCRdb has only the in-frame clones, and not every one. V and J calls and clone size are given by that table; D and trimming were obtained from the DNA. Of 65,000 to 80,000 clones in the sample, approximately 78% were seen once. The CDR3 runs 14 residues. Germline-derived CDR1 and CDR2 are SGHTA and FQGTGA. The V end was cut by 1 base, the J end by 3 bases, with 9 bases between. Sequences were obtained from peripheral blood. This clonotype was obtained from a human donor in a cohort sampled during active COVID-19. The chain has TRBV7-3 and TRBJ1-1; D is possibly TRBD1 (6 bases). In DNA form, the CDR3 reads TGTGCCAGCAGCTTAAACGCAGGGGACACTGAAGCTTTCTTT. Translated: CASSLNAGDTEAFF.